This T cell receptor (beta chain) was profiled in a study of early T cells in non-severe SARS-CoV-2 infection. For the study at large: Sequencing input comprised bulk RNA from unsorted whole blood; chain pairing was not available. Study findings and constraints: The VDJdb matching leaned toward anti-spike CD8 responses and overlooked private and CD4 specificities.

The V end lost 7 bases, the J end lost 3 bases, and 13 bases lay between the germline ends. The germline V gene encodes CDR1 SEHNR and CDR2 FQNEAQ (reference sequence). The CDR3 loop spans 13 amino acids. This clonotype was found many times. The antigen remains unidentified. Molecules of cDNA were individually given unique molecular identifiers that were attached to them. From the 5' RACE reads, TCRdb called clonotypes with MiXCR, one entry per CDR3 protein. The sample holds 25,000 to 35,000 distinct CDR3 sequences, 5.7% seen once. The genes are TRBV7-9 and TRBJ2-7, with D perhaps TRBD1 or TRBD2 (5 bases each). This clonotype was obtained from an adult who was a healthcare worker with PCR-confirmed SARS-CoV-2 infection or an uninfected control (not recorded which). The sample taken for sequencing was whole blood. CDR3 protein: CASTTRDVYEQYF. The CDR3 DNA reads TGTGCCAGCACCACGAGGGACGTCTACGAGCAGTACTTC.